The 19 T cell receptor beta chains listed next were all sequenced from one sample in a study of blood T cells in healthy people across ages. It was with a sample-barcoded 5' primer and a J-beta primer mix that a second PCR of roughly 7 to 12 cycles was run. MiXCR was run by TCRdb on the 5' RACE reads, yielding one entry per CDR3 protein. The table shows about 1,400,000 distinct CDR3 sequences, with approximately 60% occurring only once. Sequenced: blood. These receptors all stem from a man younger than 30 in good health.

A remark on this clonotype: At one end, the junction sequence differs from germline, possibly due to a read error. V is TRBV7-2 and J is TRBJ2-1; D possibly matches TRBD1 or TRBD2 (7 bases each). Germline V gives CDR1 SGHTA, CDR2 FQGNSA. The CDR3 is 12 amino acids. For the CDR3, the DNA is TGTGCCGGCAGCCAGGGGGGGAATGAGCAGTTCTTC. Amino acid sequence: CAGSQGGNEQFF.

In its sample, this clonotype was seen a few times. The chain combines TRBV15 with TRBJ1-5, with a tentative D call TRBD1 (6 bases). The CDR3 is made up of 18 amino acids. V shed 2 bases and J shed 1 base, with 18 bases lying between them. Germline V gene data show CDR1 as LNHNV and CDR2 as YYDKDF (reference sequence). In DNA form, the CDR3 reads TGTGCCACCAGCAGACCTCAGGGGATCGGGGAGAGCAATCAGCCCCAGCATTTT. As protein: CATSRPQGIGESNQPQHF.

CDR3 coding DNA: TGCGCCAGCAGCTTGAGGTCGGGGGGCCCTGGCTACACCTTC. Amino acids: CASSLRSGGPGYTF. V and J are TRBV5-1 and TRBJ1-2, with D possibly being TRBD1 (6 bases). The CDR3 sequence is 14 residues long. The V end lost 1 base, the J end lost 7 bases, and 14 bases lay between the germline ends. CDR1 is SGHRS, CDR2 YFSETQ, per germline.

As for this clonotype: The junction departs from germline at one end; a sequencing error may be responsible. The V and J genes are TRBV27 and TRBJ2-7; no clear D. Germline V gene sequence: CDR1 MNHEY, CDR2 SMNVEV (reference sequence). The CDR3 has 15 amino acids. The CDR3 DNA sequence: TGTGCCGGCAGTTTGACGGTAGGGAACCCCTACGAGCAGTACTTC. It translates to CAGSLTVGNPYEQYF.

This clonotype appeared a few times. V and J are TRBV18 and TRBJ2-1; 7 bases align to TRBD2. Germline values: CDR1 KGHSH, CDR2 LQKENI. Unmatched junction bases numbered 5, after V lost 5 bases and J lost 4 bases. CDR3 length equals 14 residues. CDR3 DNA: TGTGCCAGCTCAGCCGGGACTACATACAATGAGCAGTTCTTC. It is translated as CASSAGTTYNEQFF.

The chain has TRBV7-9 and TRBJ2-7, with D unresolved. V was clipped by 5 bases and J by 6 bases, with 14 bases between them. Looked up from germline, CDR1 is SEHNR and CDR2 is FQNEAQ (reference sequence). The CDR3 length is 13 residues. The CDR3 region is CASSRRTNCEQYF. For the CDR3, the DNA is TGTGCCAGCAGCCGACGGACCAACTGCGAGCAGTACTTC.

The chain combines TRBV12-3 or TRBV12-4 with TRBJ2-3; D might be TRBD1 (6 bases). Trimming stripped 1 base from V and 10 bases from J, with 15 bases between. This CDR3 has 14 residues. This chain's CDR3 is CASSLGSGVSPQYF. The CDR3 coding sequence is TGTGCCAGCAGTTTAGGCTCAGGGGTCTCTCCGCAGTATTTT.

The CDR3 reads CASRPSRDTGTYEQYF. The CDR3, as DNA: TGTGCCAGCAGACCATCCCGGGACACAGGAACCTACGAGCAGTACTTC. This chain uses TRBV12-3 or TRBV12-4 with TRBJ2-7, with a tentative D call TRBD1 (6 bases). CDR3 size: 16 residues. Trimming pared 6 bases from V and 2 bases from J, leaving 20 bases between.

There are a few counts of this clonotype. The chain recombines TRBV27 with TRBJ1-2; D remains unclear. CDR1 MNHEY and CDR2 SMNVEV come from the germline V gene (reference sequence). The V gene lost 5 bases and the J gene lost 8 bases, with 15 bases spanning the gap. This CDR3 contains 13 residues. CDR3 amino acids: CASSITRGQGYTF. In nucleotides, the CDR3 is TGTGCCAGCAGTATTACCCGGGGTCAAGGCTACACCTTC.

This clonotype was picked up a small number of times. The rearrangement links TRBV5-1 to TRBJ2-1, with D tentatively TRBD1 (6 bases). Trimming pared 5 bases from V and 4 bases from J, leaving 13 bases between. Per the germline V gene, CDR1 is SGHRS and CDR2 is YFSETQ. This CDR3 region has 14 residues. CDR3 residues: CASRAVTGYNEQFF. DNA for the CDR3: TGCGCCAGCAGGGCCGTGACAGGTTACAATGAGCAGTTCTTC.

CDR3 coding DNA: TGTGCCAGCAGCTCGGGACTAGCCCATGAGCAGTTCTTC. This encodes CASSSGLAHEQFF. The rearrangement joins TRBV7-2 to TRBJ2-1, with 9 bases fitting TRBD2. Trimming removed 4 bases from V and 8 bases from J; junction bases left unmatched: 3. Germline V gene lookup returns CDR1 SGHTA and CDR2 FQGNSA. The CDR3 consists of 13 residues.

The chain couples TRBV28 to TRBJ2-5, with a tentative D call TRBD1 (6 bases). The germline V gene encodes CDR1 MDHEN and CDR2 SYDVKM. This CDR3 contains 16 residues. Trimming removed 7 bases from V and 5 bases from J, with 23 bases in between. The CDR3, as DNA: TGTGCCAGCAAACCAGCCAGACAGGCCCAGTCGGAGACCCAGTACTTC. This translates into CASKPARQAQSETQYF.

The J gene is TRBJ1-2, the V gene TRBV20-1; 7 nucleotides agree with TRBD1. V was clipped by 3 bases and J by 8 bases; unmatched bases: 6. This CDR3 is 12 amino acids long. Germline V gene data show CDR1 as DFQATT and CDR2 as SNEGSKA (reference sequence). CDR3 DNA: TGCAGTGCTAGTGACAGGGTTGGCGGCTACACCTTC. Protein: CSASDRVGGYTF.

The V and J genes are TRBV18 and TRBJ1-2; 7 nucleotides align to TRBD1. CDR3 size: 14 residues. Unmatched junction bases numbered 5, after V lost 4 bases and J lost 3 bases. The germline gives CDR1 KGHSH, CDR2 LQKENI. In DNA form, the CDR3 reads TGTGCCAGCTCACTAGGGACAGCTCACTATGGCTACACCTTC. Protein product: CASSLGTAHYGYTF.

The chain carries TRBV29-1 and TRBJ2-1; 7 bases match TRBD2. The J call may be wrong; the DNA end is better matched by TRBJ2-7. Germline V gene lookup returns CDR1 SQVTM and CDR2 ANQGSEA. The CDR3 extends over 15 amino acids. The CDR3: CSSSVMGGVYNEQYF. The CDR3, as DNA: TGCTCAAGCAGCGTTATGGGGGGGGTCTACAATGAGCAGTACTTC.

CDR3 sequence reads: CSARDPSGGILYEQYF. The DNA for the CDR3 is TGCAGTGCTAGAGACCCTAGCGGGGGTATTCTCTACGAGCAGTACTTC. This sequence joins TRBV20-1 and TRBJ2-7; 10 bases line up with TRBD2. Trimming cost V 0 bases and J 3 bases; bases outside gene matches: 8. This CDR3 spans 16 amino acids. Germline V gives CDR1 DFQATT, CDR2 SNEGSKA (reference sequence).

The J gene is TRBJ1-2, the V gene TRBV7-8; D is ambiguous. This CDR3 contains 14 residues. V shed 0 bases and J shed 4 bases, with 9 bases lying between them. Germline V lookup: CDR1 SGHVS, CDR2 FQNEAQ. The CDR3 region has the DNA TGTGCCAGCAGCTTAGCCCCAAGAAGCTATGGCTACACCTTC. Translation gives CASSLAPRSYGYTF.

The CDR3 coding sequence is TGTGCCACCAGCAGGGACTTGGGAACAGTTACTGGCTACACCTTC. Protein sequence: CATSRDLGTVTGYTF. The gene calls are TRBV15 and TRBJ1-2; D not resolved. V was trimmed by 3 bases and J by 7 bases, leaving 18 bases between them. The CDR3 spans 15 residues. In germline, CDR1 is LNHNV, CDR2 YYDKDF (reference sequence).

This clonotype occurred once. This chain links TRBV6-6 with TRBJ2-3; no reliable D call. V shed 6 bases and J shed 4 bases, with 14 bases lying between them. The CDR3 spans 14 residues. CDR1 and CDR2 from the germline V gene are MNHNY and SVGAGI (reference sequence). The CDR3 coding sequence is TGTGCCAGCAGCTCGGGCCCCTGGGCAGATACGCAGTATTTT. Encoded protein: CASSSGPWADTQYF.